This TCR beta chain was found in a study of technical replicates of blood from several donors. Trimming stripped 7 bases from V and 2 bases from J, with 12 bases between. The CDR3 sequence is 13 residues long. CDR1 is MNHNS and CDR2 is SASEGT in the germline V gene. Produced via immunoSEQ multiplex PCR; TCRdb's table is partial and in-frame only. The sample has about 57,000 clones; approximately 86% are singletons. The receptor's source is a human donor in good health. Some clones in this sample may be carry-over from other donors' samples. The rearrangement links TRBV6-1 to TRBJ2-7, with D maybe TRBD2 (6 bases). The sequenced sample was PBMCs. Here the CDR3 DNA reads TGTGCCAGCACCGAAAGGAGGGCCTACGAGCAGTACTTC. It encodes CASTERRAYEQYF.